This is a list of T cell receptor beta chains from one sample in a study of beta chain features in type 1 diabetes. Some clones are missing from TCRdb's copy, which holds only in-frame ones; the method was immunoSEQ multiplex PCR. The sample includes hundreds of thousands of clones, around an eighth seen only once; the top ten take approximately 0.02%. Sequenced: naive CD4+ T cells from blood. All receptors come from a young man with type 1 diabetes. Each CDR3 is given with its conserved first and last residue. A D gene is named only where the DNA matches it firmly. Clone size is given for some rows only: seen once, a few or many times, or a class if the clone is expanded.

J gene,V gene,D gene,clone size,CDR3 DNA,CDR3 protein
TRBJ1-1,TRBV25-1,TRBD1,-,TGTGCCAGCAGTACCCGGACAGGGGCGGACACTGAAGCTTTCTTT,CASSTRTGADTEAFF
TRBJ2-7,TRBV4-1,TRBD2,few,TGCGCCAGCAGCCTAGCCGGGGGGGGCTCCTACGAGCAGTACTTC,CASSLAGGGSYEQYF
TRBJ1-2,TRBV28,TRBD1,few,TGTGCCAGCAGTGGGGACAGGTTGAATGGCTACACCTTC,CASSGDRLNGYTF
TRBJ2-1,TRBV7-9,-,few,TGTGCCAGCAGCTCGGCACGGACCGACAATGAGCAGTTCTTC,CASSSARTDNEQFF
TRBJ2-1,TRBV5-4,TRBD2,-,TGTGCCAGCAGCCTCGACCTTAGCGGGGGGGCTGAGCAGTTCTTC,CASSLDLSGGAEQFF
TRBJ2-7,TRBV18,-,-,TGTGCCAGCTCACCTAGGGGGGGCTCCTACGAGCAGTACTTC,CASSPRGGSYEQYF
TRBJ2-1,TRBV6-6,TRBD2,-,TGTGCCAGCAGTCGGGGAGGGGAACCCTGGAATGAGCAGTTCTTC,CASSRGGEPWNEQFF
TRBJ1-2,TRBV30,-,few,TGTGCCTGGAGTCAGGGGCAGGGCTATGGCTACACCTTC,CAWSQGQGYGYTF
TRBJ2-1,TRBV7-2,-,few,TGTGCCAGCAGCCGGCGGACTCTCGCTAATTACAATGAGCAGTTCTTC,CASSRRTLANYNEQFF
TRBJ2-3,TRBV5-1,-,few,TGCGCCAGCAGCCCGGGCGAATACACAGATACGCAGTATTTT,CASSPGEYTDTQYF
TRBJ2-1,TRBV28,-,few,TGTGCCAGCTATGAAGGTTGCAATGAGCAGTTCTTC,CASYEGCNEQFF
TRBJ2-1,TRBV14,TRBD1,few,TGTGCCAGCAGCACAGGGGCCTCCTACAATGAGCAGTTCTTC,CASSTGASYNEQFF
TRBJ2-1,TRBV25-1,TRBD2,-,TGTGCCACCTATCCCACGGGGGGGCCTGAGGATGAGCAGTTCTTC,CATYPTGGPEDEQFF
TRBJ2-1,TRBV4-2,TRBD2,-,TGTGCCAGCAGCCAAGATCCCTTCGCGGGGGTGGCGATGGGGTTCTTC,CASSQDPFAGVAMGFF
TRBJ1-4,TRBV6-1,TRBD1,-,TGTGCCAGCAGTGAAGCATCCGGGACAGGCCGAAAACTGTTTTTT,CASSEASGTGRKLFF
TRBJ2-7,TRBV4-1,TRBD2,few,TGCGCCAGCAGCCAAGATTTGCGGGGGGGGCTTGAGCAGTACTTC,CASSQDLRGGLEQYF
TRBJ2-5,TRBV18,-,few,TGTGCCAGCTCACGGGAGGACCGGGAGACCCAGTACTTC,CASSREDRETQYF
TRBJ2-7,TRBV27,-,-,TGTGCCAGCAGTGGGGCCGGCACCACAGCGTCCGAGCAGTACTTC,CASSGAGTTASEQYF
TRBJ1-4,TRBV30,-,-,TGTGCCTGGAGTGTGGGGACGAGTGAAAAACTGTTTTTT,CAWSVGTSEKLFF
TRBJ2-6,TRBV6-4,TRBD1,few,TGTGCCAGCAGGGACAGGGCCATCCTTACTGGGGCCAACGTCCTGACTTTC,CASRDRAILTGANVLTF
TRBJ1-5,TRBV7-2,-,few,TGTGCCAGCAGCCCGACAGGTGCCCATCAGCCCCAGCATTTT,CASSPTGAHQPQHF
TRBJ1-5,TRBV19,-,-,TGTGCCAGTAGTATAGATGGGGACAGCAATCAGCCCCAGCATTTT,CASSIDGDSNQPQHF
TRBJ1-6,TRBV11-3,-,few,TGTGCCAGCAGCTTAGATCGCGGGCCCCTCCACTTT,CASSLDRGPLHF
TRBJ2-7,TRBV6-1,-,-,TGTGCCAGCAGTGGGAACAGGGCAAGGAACTCCTACGAGCAGTACTTC,CASSGNRARNSYEQYF
TRBJ1-1,TRBV28,-,-,TGTGCCAGCAGTTTAATCCGAGGGGACACTGAAGCTTTCTTT,CASSLIRGDTEAFF
TRBJ1-2,TRBV15,-,few,TGTGCCACCAGCAGAGAACCCCGGAGTGGCTACACCTTC,CATSREPRSGYTF
TRBJ2-5,TRBV5-1,-,few,TGCGCCAGCAGCTTGGACCCTTCGGAGACCCAGTACTTC,CASSLDPSETQYF
TRBJ1-5,TRBV28,TRBD1,-,TGTGCCAGCAGCCCCGGGACAGGGGTCCAGCCCCAGCATTTT,CASSPGTGVQPQHF
TRBJ2-7,TRBV7-2,TRBD1,few,TGTGCCAGCAGCCGCCCCCCGGGACAGGGATTATACGAGCAGTACTTC,CASSRPPGQGLYEQYF
TRBJ2-1,TRBV6-1,TRBD2,-,TGTGCCGTTACGCTAGCGGATGAGCAGTTCTTC,CAVTLADEQFF
TRBJ1-1,TRBV7-2,-,few,TGTGCCAGCAGCTTAGTACCGGGGATGAGCACTGAAGCTTTCTTT,CASSLVPGMSTEAFF
TRBJ1-4,TRBV11-3,-,-,TGTGCCAGCAGCTTAGCTGGTGAAAAACTGTTTTTT,CASSLAGEKLFF
TRBJ2-1,TRBV10-3,-,-,TGTGCCATCAGTTCACGGACTGACTACAATGAGCAGTTCTTC,CAISSRTDYNEQFF
TRBJ2-7,TRBV29-1,TRBD1,-,TGCAGCGTTCAGGGGGCATACGAGCAGTACTTC,CSVQGAYEQYF
TRBJ2-3,TRBV30,TRBD2,few,TGTGCCTGGGGCGGACTAGCGGGGGGCGCAGATACGCAGTATTTT,CAWGGLAGGADTQYF
TRBJ2-1,TRBV30,-,few,TGTGCCTGGAGTGTTTTGGCCGGGGCGGGGCGCAATGAGCAGTTCTTC,CAWSVLAGAGRNEQFF
TRBJ1-2,TRBV7-9,-,few,TGTGCCAGCAGCTTAAGAGGAGCCACGGAATTGGGTGGCTACACCTTC,CASSLRGATELGGYTF
TRBJ2-5,TRBV4-1,-,-,TGCGCCAGCAGCCAAGTAAGGACGTACCAAGAGACCCAGTACTTC,CASSQVRTYQETQYF
TRBJ2-7,TRBV4-1,TRBD1,-,TGCGCCAGCAGCATCGGACAGGGAGAGCAGTACTTC,CASSIGQGEQYF
TRBJ2-7,TRBV30,-,-,TGTGCCTGGAGTGTGGTTTACGAGCAGTACTTC,CAWSVVYEQYF
TRBJ2-7,TRBV6-5,TRBD2,few,TGTGCCAGCAGTTACGCGGGGGGTTCCTACGAGCAGTACTTC,CASSYAGGSYEQYF
TRBJ2-3,TRBV10-2,-,-,TGCGCCAGCAGGGAGGGGTGGGGGACAGATACGCAGTATTTT,CASREGWGTDTQYF
TRBJ2-7,TRBV11-3,-,-,TGTGCCAGCAGCTTAGCCAACTCGGGCACGAAGGTCTACGAGCAGTACTTC,CASSLANSGTKVYEQYF
TRBJ1-5,TRBV4-1,-,few,TGCGCCAGCAGCCAAGCGGACAGACGCAATCAGCCCCAGCATTTT,CASSQADRRNQPQHF
TRBJ2-7,TRBV5-4,-,few,TGTGCCAGCAGCTTACCGGGACCTTTAGAGTACGAGCAGTACTTC,CASSLPGPLEYEQYF
TRBJ2-6,TRBV5-4,-,few,TGTGCCAGCAGCTTCCCCTCTGGGGCCAACGTCCTGACTTTC,CASSFPSGANVLTF
TRBJ1-4,TRBV5-6,TRBD1,-,TGTGCCAGCAGCGGGGGACAGGGAAATGAAAAACTGTTTTTT,CASSGGQGNEKLFF
TRBJ2-2,TRBV30,-,few,TGTGCCTGGAGAACACAGATTCACCCATATACCGGGGAGCTGTTTTTT,CAWRTQIHPYTGELFF
TRBJ2-1,TRBV5-6,-,-,TGTGCCAGCAGCGCGGGCTGGGGTAGAGATGAGCAGTTCTTC,CASSAGWGRDEQFF